Below are 9 T cell receptor beta chains sequenced from a single sample in a study of regulatory T cells in long-lasting Graves disease. Time point noted: newly diagnosed GD, antithyroid drugs for less than 3 months. Extracted PBMC RNA gave rise to the TCR library. Arm-PCR with iRepertoire HTBI primers amplified the CDR3 regions for these TCR beta libraries. TCRdb reprocessed the multiplex PCR reads via MiXCR and lists one record per CDR3 protein. The profile shows about 240,000 distinct CDR3 sequences, around 20% of them singletons. Sequences were derived from peripheral blood mononuclear cells (PBMCs), sampled at new diagnosis, from a patient treated with antithyroid drugs. The receptors were sampled from a female donor with Graves disease.

CDR3 coding DNA: TGTGCCAGCAGCCAAGGGGGGGCCCGGGGGAACACCATATATTTT. Translated, it gives CASSQGGARGNTIYF. V gene TRBV3-1 combines with J gene TRBJ1-3; TRBD1 might be the D (6 bases). The length of the CDR3 is 15 residues. V dropped 1 base and J dropped 7 bases, with 14 bases sitting between them. Germline CDR1 reads LGHDT; CDR2 reads YNNKEL (reference sequence).

The chain recombines TRBV27 with TRBJ2-7; 9 nucleotides match TRBD1. The CDR3 consists of 17 residues. V shed 7 bases and J 4 bases; nucleotides not matched to a gene: 17. The germline CDR1 and CDR2 sequences are MNHEY and SMNVEV (reference sequence). Written as DNA, the CDR3 is TGTGCCAGCAAAATTAAGGCCTCCGTGGACAGGGGATACGAGCAGTACTTC. The encoded protein is CASKIKASVDRGYEQYF.

This clonotype was recorded many times. The chain carries TRBV6-2 or TRBV6-3 and TRBJ2-3, with D possibly being TRBD2 (6 bases). Between the trimmed V and J ends, which lost 2 bases and 7 bases, there was a span of 7 bases. The length of the CDR3 is 12 residues. The germline gives CDR1 MNHEY, CDR2 SVGEGT. This CDR3 reads CASSYGGNTQYF. For the CDR3, the DNA is TGTGCCAGCAGTTACGGGGGGAATACGCAGTATTTT.

Turning to this clonotype: A read error may produce the germline difference seen at one junction end. V is TRBV5-6 and J is TRBJ2-3; D tentatively fits TRBD1 or TRBD2 (5 bases each). The CDR3 is 14 residues long. From germline, CDR1 is SGHDT and CDR2 YYEEEE. The DNA of the CDR3 is TGTGCCTGCAGCTTGACGGGACCCACAGATACGCAGTATTTT. The encoded protein is CACSLTGPTDTQYF.

This clonotype was recorded many times. The rearrangement uses TRBV14 and TRBJ2-5, with 8 bases fitting TRBD1. V shed 4 bases, J shed 0 bases, and the junction held 16 bases outside the gene matches. Germline V gene sequence: CDR1 SGHDN, CDR2 FVKESK. CDR3 length: 19 residues. DNA for the CDR3: TGTGCCAGCAGCCCCAGATGGCAGGGGGCGGAGAGTGACCAAGAGACCCAGTACTTC. Translated: CASSPRWQGAESDQETQYF. The whole variable domain, remainder taken from reference TRBV14 and TRBJ2-5, is EAGVTQFPSHSVIEKGQTVTLRCDPISGHDNLYWYRRVMGKEIKFLLHFVKESKQDESGMPNNRFLAERTGGTYSTLKVQPAELEDSGVYFCASSPRWQGAESDQETQYFGPGTRLLVL.

At least ten counts were recorded for this clonotype. The chain carries TRBV5-1 and TRBJ2-7, with 8 bases aligning to TRBD2. This CDR3 spans 15 amino acids. The germline V gene encodes CDR1 SGHRS and CDR2 YFSETQ. V was pared by 0 bases and J by 4 bases, with 6 bases of the junction left unmatched. CDR3 bases: TGCGCCAGCAGCTTGGGAGGAACGGGAGGGTACGAGCAGTACTTC. It is translated as CASSLGGTGGYEQYF.

A few counts support this clonotype. This chain links TRBV6-1 with TRBJ1-2; 7 bases align to TRBD1. The V gene's germline CDR1 is MNHNS and CDR2 SASEGT. Unmatched junction bases numbered 9, after V lost 6 bases and J lost 8 bases. The CDR3 spans 13 residues. CDR3 bases: TGTGCCAGCAGCCTTACAGGGGCCTGGGGCTACACCTTC. Its protein product is CASSLTGAWGYTF.

In its sample, this clonotype was seen many times. V is TRBV20-1 and J is TRBJ2-1; D ambiguous. Germline lookup yields CDR1 DFQATT and CDR2 SNEGSKA (reference sequence). This CDR3 comprises 14 residues. V was clipped by 5 bases and J by 0 bases, with 11 bases between them. The CDR3 sequence is CSASVLSSYNEQFF. The CDR3 DNA reads as TGCAGTGCTTCAGTCCTCAGCTCCTACAATGAGCAGTTCTTC.

This clonotype was observed a single time. The rearrangement uses TRBV29-1 and TRBJ2-1, with D uncertain. This CDR3 region has 12 residues. Trimming cost V 4 bases and J 9 bases, with 13 bases left between them. Germline V CDR1 and CDR2: SQVTM, ANQGSEA. CDR3 residues: CSVVAATVEQFF. The CDR3 DNA is TGCAGCGTTGTGGCGGCGACCGTTGAGCAGTTCTTC.